This TCR beta chain is drawn from a study of CD8 T cells in Susac syndrome. Sequencing of TCR beta was undertaken in CD8+ and CD4+ T cells derived from blood. Negative isolation was applied to CD8+ and CD4+ T cells, and FACS enrichment was applied to TEMRA cells. RNA was extracted with the RNeasy kit, and a quantity of 0.5 to 1 ug was reverse transcribed using random hexamers. Amplification of TCR beta CDR3 by immunoSEQ multiplex PCR spanned 54 Vbeta and 13 Jbeta. One entry per CDR3 protein, called by TCRdb with MiXCR from the immunoSEQ multiplex PCR reads. The repertoire holds some 400,000 distinct CDR3 sequences, with approximately 85% as singletons. Germline V gene lookup returns CDR1 SNHLY and CDR2 FYNNEI. V lost 2 bases to trimming and J lost 4 bases, with 11 bases between them. CDR3 length: 14 residues.

The receptor was derived from a human donor with multiple sclerosis. The rearrangement joins TRBV2 to TRBJ1-2; no firm D call. The sequenced material came from CD8+ T cells from PBMCs. This CDR3 reads CASSEILQTYGYTF. DNA of the CDR3: TGTGCCAGCAGTGAAATTCTTCAGACCTATGGCTACACCTTC.